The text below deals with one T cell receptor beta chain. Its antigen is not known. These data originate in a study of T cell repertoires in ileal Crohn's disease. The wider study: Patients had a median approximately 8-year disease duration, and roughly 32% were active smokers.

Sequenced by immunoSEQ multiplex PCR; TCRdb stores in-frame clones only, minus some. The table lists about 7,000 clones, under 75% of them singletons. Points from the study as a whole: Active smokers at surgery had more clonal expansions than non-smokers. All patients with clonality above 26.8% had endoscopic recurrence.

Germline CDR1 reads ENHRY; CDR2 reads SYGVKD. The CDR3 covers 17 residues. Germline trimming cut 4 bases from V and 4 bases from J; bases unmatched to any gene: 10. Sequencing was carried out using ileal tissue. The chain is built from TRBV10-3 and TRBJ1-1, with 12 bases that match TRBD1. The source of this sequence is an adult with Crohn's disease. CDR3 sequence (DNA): TGTGCCATCAGTGCGGGACAGGGGGCCTATTTGGGCACTGAAGCTTTCTTT. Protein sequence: CAISAGQGAYLGTEAFF.